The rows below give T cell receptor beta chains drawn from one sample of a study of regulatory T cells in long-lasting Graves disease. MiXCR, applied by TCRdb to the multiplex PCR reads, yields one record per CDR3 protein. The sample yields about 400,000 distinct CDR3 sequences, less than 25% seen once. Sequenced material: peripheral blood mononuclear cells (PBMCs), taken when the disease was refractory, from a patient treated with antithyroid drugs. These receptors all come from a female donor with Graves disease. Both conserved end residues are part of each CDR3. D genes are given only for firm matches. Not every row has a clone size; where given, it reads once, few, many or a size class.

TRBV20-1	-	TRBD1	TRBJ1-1	CSARGVTGGFF	TGCAGTGCTAGAGGAGTGACAGGGGGCTTCTTT
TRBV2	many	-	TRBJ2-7	CASRPTSSSTLREQYF	TGTGCCAGCAGGCCTACTAGCTCATCAACCCTTCGCGAGCAGTACTTC
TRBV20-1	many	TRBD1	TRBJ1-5	CSATRQGSNQPQHF	TGCAGTGCTACAAGACAGGGGAGCAATCAGCCCCAGCATTTT
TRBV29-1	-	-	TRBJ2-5	CSVEDLNRERETQYF	TGCAGCGTTGAAGATCTTAACAGGGAGCGAGAGACCCAGTACTTC
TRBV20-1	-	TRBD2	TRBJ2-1	CSASPVAGDPYNEQFF	TGCAGTGCTAGTCCTGTAGCGGGAGACCCCTACAATGAGCAGTTCTTC
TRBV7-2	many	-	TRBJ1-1	CASSQQEGTEAFF	TGTGCCAGCAGTCAACAGGAGGGCACTGAAGCTTTCTTT
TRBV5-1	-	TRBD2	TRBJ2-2	CASHLAGDTGELFF	TGCGCCAGCCACTTAGCGGGGGACACCGGGGAGCTGTTTTTT
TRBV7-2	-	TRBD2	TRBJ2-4	CASSFPVGGQYF	TGTGCCAGCAGCTTCCCAGTCGGGGGGCAGTACTTC
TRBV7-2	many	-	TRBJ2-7	CASSSSRTEQYF	TGTGCCAGCAGCAGTAGTAGGACCGAGCAGTACTTC
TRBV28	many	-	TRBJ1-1	CASSLYRDDTEAFF	TGTGCCAGCAGTTTATACAGGGATGACACTGAAGCTTTCTTT
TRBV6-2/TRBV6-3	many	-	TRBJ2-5	CASTQGGYQETQYF	TGTGCCAGCACCCAAGGGGGATACCAAGAGACCCAGTACTTC
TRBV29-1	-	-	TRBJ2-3	CSVQGGGPGDTQYF	TGCAGCGTTCAGGGAGGGGGTCCGGGGGATACGCAGTATTTT
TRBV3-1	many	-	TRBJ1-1	CASSQVAFTEAFF	TGTGCCAGCAGCCAAGTTGCGTTCACTGAAGCTTTCTTT
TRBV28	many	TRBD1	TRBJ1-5	CASSWGQGAGQPQHF	TGTGCCAGCAGCTGGGGACAGGGGGCCGGTCAGCCCCAGCATTTT
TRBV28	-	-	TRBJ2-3	CASSLGARAPGADTQYF	TGTGCCAGCAGTTTGGGCGCCCGGGCCCCCGGCGCAGATACGCAGTATTTT
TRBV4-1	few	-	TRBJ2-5	CASSQHPTQIETQYF	TGCGCCAGCAGCCAACACCCAACGCAAATAGAGACCCAGTACTTC
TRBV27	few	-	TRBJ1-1	CASTELGAFF	TGTGCCAGCACGGAGCTTGGAGCTTTCTTT
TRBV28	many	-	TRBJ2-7	CASSLRGSYEQYF	TGTGCCAGCAGTTTAAGGGGCTCCTACGAGCAGTACTTC
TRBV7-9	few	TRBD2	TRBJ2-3	CASSRGLAQSADTQYF	TGTGCCAGCAGCCGAGGACTAGCGCAAAGCGCAGATACGCAGTATTTT
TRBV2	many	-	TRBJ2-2	CASSARDTGELFF	TGTGCCAGCAGCGCGAGGGACACCGGGGAGCTGTTTTTT
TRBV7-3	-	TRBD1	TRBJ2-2	CASSPRTGKNTGELFF	TGTGCCAGCAGCCCGCGGACAGGGAAGAACACCGGGGAGCTGTTTTTT
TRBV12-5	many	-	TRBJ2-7	CASGFGGIISYEQYF	TGTGCTAGTGGTTTTGGGGGCATCATCTCCTACGAGCAGTACTTC
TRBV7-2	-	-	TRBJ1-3	CASSLAALSGNTIYF	TGTGCCAGCAGCTTAGCGGCACTCTCTGGAAACACCATATATTTT
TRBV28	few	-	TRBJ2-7	CASGLTTYEQYF	TGTGCCAGCGGACTTACTACCTACGAGCAGTACTTC
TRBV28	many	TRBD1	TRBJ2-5	CASSRTGGGKETQYF	TGTGCCAGCAGTCGGACAGGCGGCGGAAAAGAGACCCAGTACTTC
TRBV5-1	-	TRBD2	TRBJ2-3	CASSSGTRGDTQYF	TGCGCCAGCAGCTCTGGGACTAGAGGAGATACGCAGTATTTT
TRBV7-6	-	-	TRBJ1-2	CASSPNGRGANYGYTF	TGTGCCAGCAGCCCGAATGGACGGGGAGCTAACTATGGCTACACCTTC
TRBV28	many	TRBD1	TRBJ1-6	CASSPRTGLSSYNSPLHF	TGTGCCAGCAGTCCCCGGACAGGTCTGAGCTCCTATAATTCACCCCTCCACTTT
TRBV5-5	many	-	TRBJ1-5	CASSLEGGAQPQHF	TGTGCCAGCAGCTTGGAAGGGGGGGCTCAGCCCCAGCATTTT
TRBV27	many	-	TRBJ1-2	CASSPLPTSGYTF	TGTGCCAGCAGTCCGCTACCAACTAGTGGCTACACCTTC
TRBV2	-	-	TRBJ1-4	CASSPGQWAINEKLFF	TGTGCCAGCAGTCCTGGACAGTGGGCAATTAATGAAAAACTGTTTTTT
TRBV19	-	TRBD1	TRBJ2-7	CASSIQGQANYEQYF	TGTGCCAGTAGTATACAAGGACAGGCGAACTACGAGCAGTACTTC
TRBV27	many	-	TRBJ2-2	CASSLGTGGELFF	TGTGCCAGCAGTTTAGGAACGGGCGGGGAGCTGTTTTTT
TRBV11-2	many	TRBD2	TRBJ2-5	CASSRQLAGSETQYF	TGTGCCAGCAGTCGACAACTAGCGGGGTCAGAGACCCAGTACTTC
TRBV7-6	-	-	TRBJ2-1	CASSLVFGGLRNEQFF	TGTGCCAGCAGCTTAGTTTTTGGCGGGCTTCGGAATGAGCAGTTCTTC
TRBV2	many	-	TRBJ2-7	CASSELVSYEQYF	TGTGCCAGCAGCGAACTGGTTTCCTACGAGCAGTACTTC
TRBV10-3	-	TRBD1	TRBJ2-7	CAIRRDRETYEQYF	TGTGCCATCAGGAGGGACAGGGAGACCTACGAGCAGTACTTC
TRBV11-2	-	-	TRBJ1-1	CASSLVRGLYLEAFF	TGTGCCAGCAGCTTGGTCCGGGGCCTCTATCTGGAAGCTTTCTTT
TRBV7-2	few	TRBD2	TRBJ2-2	CASLSGRTGELFF	TGTGCCAGCCTTAGCGGGAGGACCGGGGAGCTGTTTTTT
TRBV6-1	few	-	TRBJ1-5	CASIQMGVGGQPQHF	TGTGCCAGCATTCAAATGGGGGTTGGAGGGCAGCCCCAGCATTTT
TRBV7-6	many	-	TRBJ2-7	CASSPTRVLSYEQYF	TGTGCCAGCAGCCCTACCCGGGTTCTCTCCTACGAGCAGTACTTC
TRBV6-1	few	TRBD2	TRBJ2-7	CASSEAERDLYEQYF	TGTGCCAGCAGTGAAGCGGAGCGGGATCTGTACGAGCAGTACTTC
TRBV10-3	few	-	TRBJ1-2	CAIATGTANYGYTF	TGTGCCATCGCCACCGGGACGGCTAACTATGGCTACACCTTC
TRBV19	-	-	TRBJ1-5	CASSGDPQVGNQPQHF	TGTGCCAGTAGTGGGGATCCACAGGTGGGCAATCAGCCCCAGCATTTT